This is a list of T cell receptor beta chains from one sample in a study of blood T cell repertoires in COVID-19. Here immunoSEQ multiplex PCR was the method, and the copy in TCRdb shows in-frame clones only, minus some. Among approximately 160,000 clones listed, around 74% were seen once. Source material: peripheral blood. The receptors shown here come from a woman older than 75 with acute or convalescent COVID-19. The CDR3 runs from the conserved cysteine through the conserved F or W. Each record gives: D gene, V gene, J gene, CDR3 protein. D genes are given only for firm matches.

TRBD2	TRBV25-1	TRBJ2-7	CASSPGLPTYEQYF
.	TRBV13	TRBJ1-3	CASSLGSNSGNTIYF
.	TRBV18	TRBJ2-6	CASSPLDWAGSGANVLTF
.	TRBV5-1	TRBJ2-3	CASSLELADTQYF
.	TRBV19	TRBJ1-1	CASSTHIRNTEAFF
TRBD1	TRBV6-5	TRBJ2-1	CASSYSGTGFYNEQFF
TRBD1	TRBV6-5	TRBJ2-7	CASSPPGQIYEQYF
.	TRBV2	TRBJ1-2	CATSLEANYGYTF
.	TRBV7-2	TRBJ2-5	CASSPEGGRETQYF
.	TRBV7-9	TRBJ1-4	CASSSGRQGTNEKLFF
TRBD1	TRBV18	TRBJ2-7	CASSATGGGYEQYF
TRBD2	TRBV25-1	TRBJ2-3	CASSERRTSDGTDTQYF
.	TRBV9	TRBJ2-2	CASSVSGAEGELFF
.	TRBV30	TRBJ2-7	CAWSPLRGRTYEQYF
.	TRBV7-2	TRBJ1-1	CASSLDGGRTEAFF
.	TRBV10-3	TRBJ1-1	CAIRDGGTEAFF
.	TRBV3-1/TRBV3-2	TRBJ2-7	CASSQRDYEQYF
.	TRBV7-8	TRBJ1-6	CASSYRTDAYNSPLHF
.	TRBV6-5	TRBJ2-1	CASTRQLPLYNEQFF
.	TRBV28	TRBJ1-2	CASSLLLGAGYTF
TRBD1	TRBV2	TRBJ1-5	CASSEWTGGNQPQHF
TRBD1	TRBV4-2	TRBJ1-6	CASSLMGQGETYNSPLHF
.	TRBV6-5	TRBJ2-7	CASIGNSYEQYF
.	TRBV30	TRBJ1-2	CAWSHPGTHYGYTF
.	TRBV10-3	TRBJ2-7	CAISESGASYEQYF
.	TRBV6-5	TRBJ1-4	CASLNGVDYNEKLFF
.	TRBV27	TRBJ1-2	CASSLGGAHGYTF
.	TRBV21-1	TRBJ1-1	CASSKKGTVNTEAFF
.	TRBV6-5	TRBJ1-1	CASRRGLTEAFF
.	TRBV11-3	TRBJ2-7	CASSLDGTRGTYEQYF
.	TRBV12-3/TRBV12-4	TRBJ1-6	CASSLALPAPLHF
.	TRBV5-6	TRBJ1-2	CASSLGEGYTF
TRBD1	TRBV19	TRBJ1-5	CASRTGVQPQHF
TRBD1	TRBV19	TRBJ1-4	CASSKRLGQGSEKLFF
.	TRBV2	TRBJ1-2	CASSDRLTGGYTF
TRBD1	TRBV30	TRBJ2-6	CAWSVGQGVPSGANVLTF
TRBD1	TRBV5-4	TRBJ2-7	CASSSPDRKFYEQYF
.	TRBV30	TRBJ1-5	CAWRGRGRGNQPQHF
TRBD2	TRBV27	TRBJ2-1	CASSYPSWRGALLNEQFF
.	TRBV2	TRBJ1-5	CASGETGDNQPQHF
.	TRBV7-3	TRBJ1-1	CASSLAPPGTEAFF
.	TRBV2	TRBJ1-1	CASSLQESNTEAFF
TRBD2	TRBV2	TRBJ2-3	CASSPSGDYTDTQYF